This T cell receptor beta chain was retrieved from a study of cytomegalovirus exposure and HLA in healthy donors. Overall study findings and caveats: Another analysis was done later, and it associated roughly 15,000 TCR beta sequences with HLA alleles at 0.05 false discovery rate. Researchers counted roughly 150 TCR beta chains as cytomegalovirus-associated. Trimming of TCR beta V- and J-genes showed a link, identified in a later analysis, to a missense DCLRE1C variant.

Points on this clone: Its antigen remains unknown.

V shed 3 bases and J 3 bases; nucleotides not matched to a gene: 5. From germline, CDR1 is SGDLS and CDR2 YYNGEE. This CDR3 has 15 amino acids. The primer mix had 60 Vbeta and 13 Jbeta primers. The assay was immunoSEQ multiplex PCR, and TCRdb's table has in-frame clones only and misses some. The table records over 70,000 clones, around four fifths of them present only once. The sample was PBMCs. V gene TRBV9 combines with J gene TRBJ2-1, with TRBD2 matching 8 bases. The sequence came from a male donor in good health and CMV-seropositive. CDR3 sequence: CASSADGRVYNEQFF. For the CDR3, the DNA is TGTGCCAGCAGCGCAGACGGGAGGGTCTACAATGAGCAGTTCTTC.